Listed here are 20 T cell receptor beta chains from one sample, sequenced in a study of shared clonotypes between healthy human individuals. Assay: immunoSEQ multiplex PCR; the TCRdb copy retains only in-frame clones and omits some. The sample includes hundreds of thousands of clones, about 80% of them seen just once. Specimen: memory CD4+ T cells sorted from blood. Sample subset: CD45RA-negative fraction. The receptors here all came from a woman aged 25 to 39 in good health.

The V call is TRBV6-5, the J call TRBJ2-7; 9 bases are a match to TRBD1. Germline-derived CDR1 and CDR2 are MNHEY and SVGAGI. The CDR3 is 15 residues long. J gave up 3 bases and V 6 bases, and 9 bases lay outside the gene matches. The CDR3 loop reads CASRAGTGMGYEQYF. CDR3 nucleotides: TGTGCCAGCAGGGCAGGGACAGGGATGGGCTACGAGCAGTACTTC.

The rearrangement uses TRBV4-1 and TRBJ2-5; 7 nucleotides agree with TRBD1. This CDR3 region has 17 residues. With V trimmed by 0 bases and J by 5 bases, 12 bases remained unmatched. Germline V gives CDR1 MGHRA, CDR2 YSYEKL. The CDR3 sequence is CASSQEPGSGTVETQYF. In DNA form, the CDR3 reads TGCGCCAGCAGCCAAGAACCGGGCTCCGGGACAGTTGAGACCCAGTACTTC.

This chain joins TRBV11-3 and TRBJ2-5, with TRBD1 matching 9 bases. Germline V gene data show CDR1 as SGHNT and CDR2 as YENEEA. The CDR3 spans 15 residues. The ends lost 5 bases at V and 7 bases at J; junction bases unmatched: 11. CDR3 loop: CASSLGTGRRGTQYF. The CDR3 DNA reads TGTGCCAGCAGCCTCGGGACAGGGAGGCGCGGGACCCAGTACTTC.

The J gene is TRBJ1-2, the V gene TRBV28; 7 nucleotides align to TRBD1. V lost 6 bases to trimming and J lost 8 bases; unmatched junction nucleotides: 9. This CDR3 has 13 amino acids. CDR1 is MDHEN, CDR2 SYDVKM, per germline. The DNA of the CDR3 is TGTGCCAGCAGGCTATACAGGGGTTGGGGCTACACCTTC. Its protein is CASRLYRGWGYTF.

The chain joins TRBV4-2 to TRBJ2-7; 8 bases align to TRBD2. There are 18 residues in the CDR3. V shed 0 bases, J shed 7 bases, and the junction held 17 bases outside the gene matches. Per germline, CDR1 LGHNA and CDR2 YNFKEQ. The CDR3 reads CASSQDLTSGGGLWEQYF. Written as DNA, the CDR3 is TGTGCCAGCAGCCAAGACCTAACTAGCGGAGGGGGGCTATGGGAGCAGTACTTC.

The count of this clone is one. The chain links TRBV11-2 to TRBJ2-6; D remains ambiguous. Germline CDR1 is SGHAT and CDR2 is FQNNGV. This CDR3 spans 14 amino acids. V gave up 7 bases and J gave up 0 bases, with 7 bases separating them. The DNA of the CDR3 is TGTGCCAGCACCCCCGGCTCTGGGGCCAACGTCCTGACTTTC. Protein product: CASTPGSGANVLTF.

This sequence joins TRBV18 and TRBJ2-7, with D possibly TRBD2 on 5 matching bases. This CDR3 region has 13 residues. CDR1 is KGHSH, CDR2 LQKENI, per germline. Trimming pared 1 base from V and 7 bases from J, leaving 11 bases between. CDR3 nucleotide sequence: TGTGCCAGCTCACCACGCGAGGGCGGGGAGCAGTACTTC. It translates to CASSPREGGEQYF.

The sample holds a few counts of this clone. This rearrangement joins TRBV28 to TRBJ2-3, with 10 positions matching TRBD1. CDR1 MDHEN and CDR2 SYDVKM come from the germline V gene. This CDR3 has 16 amino acids. J lost 4 bases, V lost 5 bases, and 9 bases had no gene match. The CDR3 region has the DNA TGTGCCAGCAGTGAGGTGACAGGGGGCCGCGCAGATACGCAGTATTTT. Protein product: CASSEVTGGRADTQYF.

The chain has TRBV18 and TRBJ2-7; 9 bases map to TRBD1. Per the germline V gene, CDR1 is KGHSH and CDR2 is LQKENI. CDR3 length equals 13 residues. V shed 5 bases, J shed 7 bases, and the junction held 6 bases outside the gene matches. CDR3 DNA sequence: TGTGCCAGCTCAGCTCGGGACAGGGATGAGCAGTACTTC. Amino acid sequence: CASSARDRDEQYF.

This chain connects TRBV27 to TRBJ2-5, with D perhaps matching TRBD2 (5 bases). The V and J ends lost 8 bases and 2 bases respectively, with 9 bases between them. Germline-derived CDR1 and CDR2 are MNHEY and SMNVEV (reference sequence). The CDR3 is 12 residues long. The CDR3 DNA reads TGTGCCAGCTGGGAGAGGCAAGAGACCCAGTACTTC. Translating it yields CASWERQETQYF.

This rearrangement joins TRBV7-8 to TRBJ1-2, with D perhaps TRBD1 (6 bases). The germline V gene has CDR1 SGHVS and CDR2 FQNEAQ. The V gene lost 5 bases and the J gene lost 8 bases, with 21 bases spanning the gap. CDR3 length: 15 residues. CDR3 DNA: TGTGCCAGCAGCCCGGAGGGCGGACAGAGAGGAGGCTACACCTTC. It yields the protein CASSPEGGQRGGYTF.

The V call is TRBV19, the J call TRBJ2-3, with TRBD2 identical over 9 bases. CDR3 length: 15 residues. Germline trimming cut 5 bases from V and 4 bases from J; bases unmatched to any gene: 7. The germline CDR1 and CDR2 sequences are LNHDA and SQIVND (reference sequence). CDR3 nucleotides: TGTGCCAGTAGTCCGATAGCGGGAGAGGCAGATACGCAGTATTTT. Translating gives CASSPIAGEADTQYF.

This clone has a count of ten or more. The sample holds other DNA sequences that translate to the same CDR3. The gene calls are TRBV18 and TRBJ2-3; the D is unclear. V lost 2 bases, J lost 0 bases, and 6 bases lay in between. The CDR3 covers 14 residues. Per germline, CDR1 KGHSH and CDR2 LQKENI. As DNA, the CDR3 is TGTGCCAGCTCACCAGATCCTAGCACAGATACGCAGTATTTT. As protein: CASSPDPSTDTQYF.

The gene calls are TRBV2 and TRBJ2-2; the D is unclear. The germline CDR1 and CDR2 sequences are SNHLY and FYNNEI. V dropped 4 bases and J dropped 3 bases, with 6 bases sitting between them. The CDR3 extends over 13 amino acids. The CDR3 nucleotides read TGTGCCAGCAGTGTCAGCTACACCGGGGAGCTGTTTTTT. Its protein is CASSVSYTGELFF.

The gene calls are TRBV4-1 and TRBJ2-5, with 11 bases fitting TRBD2. The J call may be incorrect, as the DNA end agrees better with TRBJ2-7. CDR3 length: 15 amino acids. Germline V gives CDR1 MGHRA, CDR2 YSYEKL. CDR3 sequence: CASSPQLAGEVEQYF. CDR3 DNA sequence: TGCGCCAGCAGCCCACAACTAGCGGGAGAGGTCGAGCAGTACTTC.

The chain recombines TRBV27 with TRBJ2-7; perhaps TRBD2 as D (5 bases). The V gene's germline CDR1 is MNHEY and CDR2 SMNVEV (reference sequence). CDR3 length: 14 amino acids. Between the trimmed V and J ends, which lost 4 bases and 4 bases, there was a span of 14 bases. The CDR3 loop is CASSSPGKPYEQYF. CDR3 sequence (DNA): TGTGCCAGCAGTTCACCGGGGAAGCCGTACGAGCAGTACTTC.

The chain combines TRBV6-6 with TRBJ2-5, with TRBD2 identical over 9 bases. The CDR3 is made up of 15 amino acids. V lost 5 bases, J lost 0 bases, and 4 bases stayed unmatched. Germline V gives CDR1 MNHNY, CDR2 SVGAGI (reference sequence). The CDR3 bases are TGTGCCAGCAGTCGAGGACTAGCGTACCAAGAGACCCAGTACTTC. This translates into CASSRGLAYQETQYF.

The chain recombines TRBV7-8 with TRBJ2-7; 8 nucleotides match TRBD1. CDR1 and CDR2 (germline): SGHVS, FQNEAQ. This CDR3 is built from 16 residues. J gave up 4 bases and V 1 base, and 9 bases lay outside the gene matches. In nucleotides, the CDR3 is TGTGCCAGCAGCTTAGTTCAAGGACAGGGTGGGTACGAGCAGTACTTC. This encodes CASSLVQGQGGYEQYF.

This clone was counted a single time. The rearrangement links TRBV7-2 to TRBJ2-5; D not resolved. CDR1 is SGHTA, CDR2 FQGNSA, per germline. This CDR3 has 15 residues. Trimming cost V 5 bases and J 0 bases, with 13 bases left between them. The CDR3: CASSRPRPHQETQYF. DNA of the CDR3: TGTGCCAGCAGCCGCCCCCGGCCCCACCAAGAGACCCAGTACTTC.

V and J are TRBV28 and TRBJ1-2, with D perhaps matching TRBD1 (5 bases). The CDR3 extends over 15 amino acids. V lost 4 bases and J 6 bases, leaving 18 bases between the germline ends. CDR1 and CDR2 from the germline V gene are MDHEN and SYDVKM. Here the CDR3 DNA reads TGTGCCAGCAGTTCCCATTGGGACCGAGGAAATGGCTACACCTTC. Residues: CASSSHWDRGNGYTF.